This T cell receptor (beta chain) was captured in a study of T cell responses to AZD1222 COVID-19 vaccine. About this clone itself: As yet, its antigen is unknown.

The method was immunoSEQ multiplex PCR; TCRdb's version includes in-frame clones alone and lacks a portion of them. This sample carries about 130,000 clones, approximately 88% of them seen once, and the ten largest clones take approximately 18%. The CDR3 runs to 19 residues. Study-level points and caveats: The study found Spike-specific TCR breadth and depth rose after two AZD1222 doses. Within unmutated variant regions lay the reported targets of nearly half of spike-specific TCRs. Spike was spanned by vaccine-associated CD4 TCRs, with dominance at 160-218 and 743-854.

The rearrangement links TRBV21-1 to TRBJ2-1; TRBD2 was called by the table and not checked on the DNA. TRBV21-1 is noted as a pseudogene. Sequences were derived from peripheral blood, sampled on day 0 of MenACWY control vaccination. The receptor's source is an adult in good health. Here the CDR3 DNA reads TGTGCCAGCAGCAAGGCGTCCAGCGGTCGCCACCTCTCCTACAATGAGCAGTTCTTC. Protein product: CASSKASSGRHLSYNEQFF.